This T cell receptor beta chain stems from a study of sequential checkpoint blockade in melanoma. Study details: Maintenance nivolumab came after either treatment sequence.

The sample's treatment: randomized to nivolumab then ipilimumab (arm A) or the reverse (arm B). Live CD3+CD8+ CD19− CD56− cells were sorted from PBMCs. Germline V gene sequence: CDR1 SNHLY, CDR2 FYNNEI. The CDR3 totals 15 residues. The V end lost 3 bases, the J end lost 1 base, and 12 bases lay between the germline ends. TCRdb's table, derived via immunoSEQ multiplex PCR, lists solely in-frame clones and lacks some. This table holds about 28,000 clones, roughly 89% found once. The sequence was obtained from a human donor with melanoma. Source: CD8+ T cells sorted from blood (inferred from file names), taken from a patient given nivolumab and ipilimumab in sequence. The chain employs TRBV2 and TRBJ1-1; possible D gene TRBD1, 5 bases. The CDR3 DNA is TGTGCCAGCAGTGACACCCACAGGACGAACACTGAAGCTTTCTTT. Translated, it gives CASSDTHRTNTEAFF.